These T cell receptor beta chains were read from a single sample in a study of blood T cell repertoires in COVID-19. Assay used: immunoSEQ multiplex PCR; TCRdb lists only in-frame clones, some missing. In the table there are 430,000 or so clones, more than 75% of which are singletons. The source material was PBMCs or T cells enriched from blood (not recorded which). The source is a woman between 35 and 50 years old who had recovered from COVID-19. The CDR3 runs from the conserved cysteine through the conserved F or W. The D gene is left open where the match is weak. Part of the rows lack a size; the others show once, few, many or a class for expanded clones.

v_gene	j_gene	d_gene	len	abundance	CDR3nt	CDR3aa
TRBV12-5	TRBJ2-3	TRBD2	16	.	TGTGCTAGTGGCCCCCGGACTAGCAGCCGCACAGATACGCAGTATTTT	CASGPRTSSRTDTQYF
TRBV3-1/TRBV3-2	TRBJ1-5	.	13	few	TGTGCCAGCAGCGCGTCCTGGGCTCAGCCCCAGCATTTT	CASSASWAQPQHF
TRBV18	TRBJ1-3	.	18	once	TGTGCCAGCTCACCCACCGCGGGGCGCCGATTCTCTGGAAACACCATATATTTT	CASSPTAGRRFSGNTIYF
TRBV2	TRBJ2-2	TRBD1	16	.	TGTGCCACCCGGGACAGGGGGGGCGTCAGGACCGGGGAGCTGTTTTTT	CATRDRGGVRTGELFF
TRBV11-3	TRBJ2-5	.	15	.	TGTGCCAGCAGCTTAATCGGGGTCAGATTAGAGACCCAGTACTTC	CASSLIGVRLETQYF
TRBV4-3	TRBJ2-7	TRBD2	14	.	TGCGCCAGCAGCCAAGGGACTAGGCACTACGAGCAGTACTTC	CASSQGTRHYEQYF
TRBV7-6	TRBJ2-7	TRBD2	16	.	TGTGCCAGCAGCTTAGAATTGAGCGGGAGTCTCTACGAGCAGTACTTC	CASSLELSGSLYEQYF
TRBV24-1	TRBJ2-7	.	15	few	TGTGCCACCAGTGATATTCCAGGGGTTTCCTACGAGCAGTACTTC	CATSDIPGVSYEQYF
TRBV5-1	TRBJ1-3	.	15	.	TGCGCCAGCAGCTTGGATCCAGCCAGGGAAAACACCATATATTTT	CASSLDPARENTIYF
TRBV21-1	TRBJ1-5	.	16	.	TGTGCCAGCAGCAAAGGCGGGAGGGTCCCCAATCAGCCCCAGCATTTT	CASSKGGRVPNQPQHF
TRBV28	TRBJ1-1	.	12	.	TGTGCCAGCAGCTCCCGAGGGGGTGCAGCTTTCTTT	CASSSRGGAAFF
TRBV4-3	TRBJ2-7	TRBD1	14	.	TGCGCCAGCAGTGTCAGGGGAACAGGGGACGAGCAGTACTTC	CASSVRGTGDEQYF
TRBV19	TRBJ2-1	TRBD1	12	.	TGTGCCAGTAGCCGAGACAGGGATAGTCGGTTCTTC	CASSRDRDSRFF
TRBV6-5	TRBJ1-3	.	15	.	TGTGCCAGCAGTTACTGGGGGGAGTCAGGAAACACCATATATTTT	CASSYWGESGNTIYF
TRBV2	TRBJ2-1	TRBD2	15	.	TGTGCCAGCACCCCGGGACTAGAGAATCACAATGAGCAGTTCTTC	CASTPGLENHNEQFF
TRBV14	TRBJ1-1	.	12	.	TGTGCCAGCAGCGGACAGAACACTGAAGCTTTCTTT	CASSGQNTEAFF
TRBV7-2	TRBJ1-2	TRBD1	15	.	TGTGCCAGCAGCTTAGTAGGGACAGGGCACTATGGCTACACCTTC	CASSLVGTGHYGYTF
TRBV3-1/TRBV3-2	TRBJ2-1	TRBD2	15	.	TGTGCCAGCAGCCGCGGGACTAGCGGGAGGAATGAGCAGTTCTTC	CASSRGTSGRNEQFF